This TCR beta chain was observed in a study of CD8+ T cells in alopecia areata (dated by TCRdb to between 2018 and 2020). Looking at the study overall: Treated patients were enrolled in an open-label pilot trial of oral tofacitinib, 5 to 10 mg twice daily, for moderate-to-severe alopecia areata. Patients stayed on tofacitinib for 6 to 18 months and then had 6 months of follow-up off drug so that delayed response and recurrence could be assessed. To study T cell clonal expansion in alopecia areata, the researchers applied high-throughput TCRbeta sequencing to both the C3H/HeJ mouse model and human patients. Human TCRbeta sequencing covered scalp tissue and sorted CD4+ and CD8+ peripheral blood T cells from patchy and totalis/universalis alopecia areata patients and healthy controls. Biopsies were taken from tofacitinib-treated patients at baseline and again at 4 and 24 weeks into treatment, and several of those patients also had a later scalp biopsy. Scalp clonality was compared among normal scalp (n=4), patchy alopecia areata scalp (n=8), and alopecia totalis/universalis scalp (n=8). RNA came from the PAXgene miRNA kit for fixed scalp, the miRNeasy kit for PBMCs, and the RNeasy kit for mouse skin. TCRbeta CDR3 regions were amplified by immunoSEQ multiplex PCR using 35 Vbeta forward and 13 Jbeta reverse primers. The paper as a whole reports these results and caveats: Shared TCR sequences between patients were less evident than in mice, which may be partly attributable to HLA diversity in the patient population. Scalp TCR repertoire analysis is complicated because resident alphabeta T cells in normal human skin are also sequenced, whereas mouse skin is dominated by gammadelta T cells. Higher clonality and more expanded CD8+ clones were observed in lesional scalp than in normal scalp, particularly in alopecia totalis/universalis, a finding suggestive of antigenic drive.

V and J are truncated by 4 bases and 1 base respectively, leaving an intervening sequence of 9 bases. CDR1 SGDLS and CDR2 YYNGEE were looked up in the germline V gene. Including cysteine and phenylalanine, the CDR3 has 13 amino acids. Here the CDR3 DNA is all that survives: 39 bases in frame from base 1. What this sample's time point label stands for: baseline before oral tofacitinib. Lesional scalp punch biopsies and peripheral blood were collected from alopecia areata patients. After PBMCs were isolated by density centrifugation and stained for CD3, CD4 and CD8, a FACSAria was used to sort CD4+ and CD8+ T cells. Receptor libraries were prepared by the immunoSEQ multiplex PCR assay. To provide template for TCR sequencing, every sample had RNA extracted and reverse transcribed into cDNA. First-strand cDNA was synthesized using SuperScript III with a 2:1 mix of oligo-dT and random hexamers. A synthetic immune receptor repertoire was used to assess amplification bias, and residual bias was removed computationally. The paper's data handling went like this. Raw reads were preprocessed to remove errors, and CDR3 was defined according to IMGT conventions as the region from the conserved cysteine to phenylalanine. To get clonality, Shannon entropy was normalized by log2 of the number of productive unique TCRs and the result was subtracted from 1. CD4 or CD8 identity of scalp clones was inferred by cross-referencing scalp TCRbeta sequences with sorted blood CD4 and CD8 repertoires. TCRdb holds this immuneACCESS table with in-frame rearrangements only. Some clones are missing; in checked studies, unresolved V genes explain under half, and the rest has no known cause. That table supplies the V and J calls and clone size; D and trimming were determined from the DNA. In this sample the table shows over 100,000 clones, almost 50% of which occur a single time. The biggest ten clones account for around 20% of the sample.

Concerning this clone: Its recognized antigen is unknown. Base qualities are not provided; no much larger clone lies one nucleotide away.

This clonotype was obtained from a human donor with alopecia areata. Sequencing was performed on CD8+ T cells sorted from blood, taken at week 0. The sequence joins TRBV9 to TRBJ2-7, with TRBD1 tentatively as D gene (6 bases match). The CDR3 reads CASSSGQSYEQYF. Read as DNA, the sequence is TGTGCCAGCAGCTCCGGACAGTCCTACGAGCAGTACTTC.